The next 14 T cell receptor beta chains were all read from a single sample in a study of blood T cell repertoires in COVID-19. Data came from immunoSEQ multiplex PCR; TCRdb stores just in-frame clones and leaves some out. This sample yields 140,000 to 150,000 clones, of which approximately 88% are seen a single time; 1.5% to 2% belongs to the top ten. The sample consisted of peripheral blood. The receptors were gathered from a man aged 65-85 years with acute or convalescent COVID-19.

This clone was picked up one time. This chain joins TRBV6-5 and TRBJ2-1, with 9 positions matching TRBD1. CDR3 size: 15 residues. Germline V CDR1 and CDR2: MNHEY, SVGAGI. After removal of 5 bases from V and 9 bases from J, the junction contained 11 bases not matched to a gene. CDR3 bases: TGTGCCAGCAGTCCCGGGACAGGGTTCGAAGGTGAGCAGTTCTTC. This encodes CASSPGTGFEGEQFF.

Only one count was recorded for this clone. The rearrangement uses TRBV5-1 and TRBJ1-1, with 9 bases that match TRBD1. V trimming: 3 bases; J trimming: 8 bases; junction bases outside the gene matches: 5. The CDR3 consists of 13 residues. In germline, CDR1 is SGHRS, CDR2 YFSETQ. CDR3 nucleotides: TGCGCCAGCAGCTACGGACAGGGGTCGGAAGCTTTCTTT. Amino acids: CASSYGQGSEAFF. The full variable domain, with the rest looked up from reference TRBV5-1 and TRBJ1-1, is KAGVTQTPRYLIKTRGQQVTLSCSPISGHRSVSWYQQTPGQGLQFLFEYFSETQRNKGNFPGRFSGRQFSNSRSEMNVSTLELGDSALYLCASSYGQGSEAFFGQGTRLTVV.

V gene TRBV25-1 combines with J gene TRBJ2-5; 8 bases are a match to TRBD1. Germline lookup yields CDR1 MGHDK and CDR2 SYGVNS. This CDR3 has 16 residues. V lost 2 bases, J lost 3 bases, and 8 bases stayed unmatched. CDR3: CASSERQGRRKETQYF. The CDR3 DNA reads as TGTGCCAGCAGTGAAAGACAGGGGAGAAGAAAAGAGACCCAGTACTTC.

This clone appeared a single time. The chain recombines TRBV3-1 (or the pseudogene TRBV3-2) with TRBJ2-1; 11 bases match TRBD2. Germline CDR1 LGHDT, CDR2 YNNKEL (reference sequence). The CDR3 is made up of 15 amino acids. V lost 1 base, J lost 9 bases, and 5 bases stayed unmatched. DNA of the CDR3: TGTGCCAGCAGCCAAGGAGTAGCGGGAGGGTTTGAGCAGTTCTTC. Translation gives CASSQGVAGGFEQFF.

This sequence joins TRBV3-1 (or the pseudogene TRBV3-2) and TRBJ2-2, with 7 bases fitting TRBD1. The CDR3 totals 17 residues. V dropped 1 base and J dropped 1; count of bases not matched to a gene: 6. Germline loops: CDR1 LGHDT, CDR2 YNNKEL (reference sequence). This chain's CDR3 is CASSQGIGGLNTGELFF. Written as DNA, the CDR3 is TGTGCCAGCAGCCAAGGGATAGGGGGCTTGAACACCGGGGAGCTGTTTTTT.

The chain couples TRBV7-9 to TRBJ1-4, with 8 bases identical to TRBD1. The CDR3 loop spans 12 amino acids. The J segment lost 13 bases and the V segment lost 6 bases, leaving 7 bases of the junction unmatched. Germline lookup yields CDR1 SEHNR and CDR2 FQNEAQ (reference sequence). The CDR3 DNA reads TGTGCCAGCAGTCGGACAGGGTTCGCACTGTTTTTT. It encodes CASSRTGFALFF.

V usage is TRBV6-5 and J usage is TRBJ1-1; D unclear. CDR1 MNHEY and CDR2 SVGAGI come from the germline V gene. The CDR3 sequence is 15 residues long. Trimming took off 2 bases at V and 1 base at J, with 11 bases between the two ends. CDR3 in amino acids: CASSYPPPGNTEAFF. In nucleotides, the CDR3 is TGTGCCAGCAGTTACCCGCCTCCAGGGAACACTGAAGCTTTCTTT.

This chain connects TRBV30 to TRBJ2-1, with TRBD2 identical over 15 bases. V trimming: 5 bases; J trimming: 4 bases; junction bases outside the gene matches: 3. The CDR3 loop spans 15 amino acids. Germline values: CDR1 GTSNPN, CDR2 SVGIG (reference sequence). The CDR3 here is CAWQGTSGRYNEQFF. The CDR3 nucleotides are TGTGCCTGGCAAGGGACTAGCGGGAGGTACAATGAGCAGTTCTTC.

This sequence joins TRBV14 and TRBJ2-2, with a possible D match to TRBD2 (6 bases). Germline V gene sequence: CDR1 SGHDN, CDR2 FVKESK. With 2 bases removed from V and 5 bases from J, the gap between germline ends came to 15 bases. The CDR3 covers 16 residues. CDR3 DNA: TGTGCCAGCAGCCAATGGGGGTCTGGAGGGACCGGGGAGCTGTTTTTT. Protein: CASSQWGSGGTGELFF.

The chain employs TRBV5-8 and TRBJ2-1; 8 bases match TRBD1. The CDR3 extends over 14 amino acids. Trimming cost V 3 bases and J 8 bases; bases outside gene matches: 7. The germline gives CDR1 SGHTS, CDR2 YDEGEE. The CDR3 DNA follows: TGTGCCAGCAGCTCGAGGACAGGGCGGGATGAGCAGTTCTTC. Translated, it gives CASSSRTGRDEQFF.

This clone has just one count. The chain couples TRBV9 to TRBJ1-2; no clear D gene. CDR1 and CDR2 from the germline V gene are SGDLS and YYNGEE. The CDR3 is 14 amino acids. V shed 4 bases and J shed 3 bases, with 13 bases lying between them. CDR3 bases: TGTGCCAGCAGCCCTGGGAGCAGCTACTATGGCTACACCTTC. Protein product: CASSPGSSYYGYTF.

The chain couples TRBV27 to TRBJ1-5; 11 bases are a match to TRBD1. The CDR3 covers 15 residues. With V trimmed by 6 bases and J by 5 bases, 6 bases remained unmatched. Germline V CDR1 and CDR2: MNHEY, SMNVEV (reference sequence). The CDR3 sequence is CASSRGTGGDQPQHF. CDR3 DNA: TGTGCCAGCAGCCGAGGGACAGGGGGAGATCAGCCCCAGCATTTT.

The V and J genes are TRBV5-6 and TRBJ1-5; a weak D match, TRBD1 (6 bases). Germline V lookup: CDR1 SGHDT, CDR2 YYEEEE. Trimming pared 4 bases from V and 10 bases from J, leaving 18 bases between. The CDR3 runs 14 residues. CDR3 DNA: TGTGCCAGCAGCCCTTGGGGGGGCCGTATCCCCCAGCATTTT. Its protein is CASSPWGGRIPQHF.

The chain uses TRBV10-3 and TRBJ1-2; D is ambiguous. The CDR3 loop spans 13 amino acids. Germline V gene lookup returns CDR1 ENHRY and CDR2 SYGVKD. The V end lost 0 bases, the J end lost 1 base, and 3 bases lay between the germline ends. Here the CDR3 DNA reads TGTGCCATCAGTGAGTCCGGTAACTATGGCTACACCTTC. Protein: CAISESGNYGYTF.